This TCR beta chain came from a study of blood T cell repertoires in COVID-19. The CDR3 runs 17 residues. Germline V gene data show CDR1 as SGHTA and CDR2 as FQGNSA. V was trimmed by 3 bases and J by 6 bases, leaving 21 bases between them. Generated by immunoSEQ multiplex PCR, the TCRdb table keeps only in-frame clones and is missing some. The repertoire holds around 150,000 clones, with 87% as singletons. The rearrangement links TRBV7-2 to TRBJ1-5; no clear D gene. This sequence originates from a woman between 55 and 75 years old with active or convalescent COVID-19. Sequenced: peripheral blood. The CDR3 here is CASSFFGWKGGVQPQHF. The CDR3 nucleotides are TGTGCCAGCAGCTTTTTTGGGTGGAAGGGAGGAGTTCAGCCCCAGCATTTT. The full variable domain, with the rest looked up from reference TRBV7-2 and TRBJ1-5, is GAGVSQSPSNKVTEKGKDVELRCDPISGHTALYWYRQSLGQGLEFLIYFQGNSAPDKSGLPSDRFSAERTGGSVSTLTIQRTQQEDSAVYLCASSFFGWKGGVQPQHFGDGTRLSIL.